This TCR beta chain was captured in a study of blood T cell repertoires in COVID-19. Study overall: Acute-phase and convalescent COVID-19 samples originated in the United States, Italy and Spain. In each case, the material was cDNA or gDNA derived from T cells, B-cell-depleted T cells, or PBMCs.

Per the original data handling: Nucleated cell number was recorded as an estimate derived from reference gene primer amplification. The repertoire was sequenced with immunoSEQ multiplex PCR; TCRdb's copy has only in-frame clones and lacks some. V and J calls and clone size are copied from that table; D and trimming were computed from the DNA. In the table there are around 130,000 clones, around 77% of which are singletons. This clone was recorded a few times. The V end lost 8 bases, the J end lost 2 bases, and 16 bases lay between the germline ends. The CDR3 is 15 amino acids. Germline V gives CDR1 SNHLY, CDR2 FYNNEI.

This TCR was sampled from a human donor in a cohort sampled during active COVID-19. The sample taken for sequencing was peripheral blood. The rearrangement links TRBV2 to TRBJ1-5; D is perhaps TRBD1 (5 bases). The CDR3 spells CASRVAGEGNQPQHF. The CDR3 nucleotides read TGTGCCAGCCGAGTTGCGGGGGAGGGCAATCAGCCCCAGCATTTT.